Listed below are T cell receptor beta chains from one sample, sequenced in a study of PD-1 blockade in classical Hodgkin lymphoma. Clones were read by immunoSEQ multiplex PCR, and TCRdb kept only the in-frame ones, dropping some. The repertoire has 25,000 to 30,000 clones, approximately 93% of them found once; the top ten carry around 3.8%. Material for sequencing was peripheral blood mononuclear cells (PBMCs). The receptor set was obtained from a human donor with classical Hodgkin lymphoma. Both conserved end residues are part of each CDR3. D genes are given only for firm matches. For some rows the clone size is stated as once, few or many, or as a class when expanded; others skip it.

j_call v_call d_call clone_size cdr3_nt cdr3_aa
TRBJ2-5 TRBV19 TRBD2 once TGTGCCAGTAGTATAAGAGGACTAGCGGGAGTAGGACAAGAGACCCAGTACTTC CASSIRGLAGVGQETQYF
TRBJ2-7 TRBV28 TRBD1 NA TGTGCCAGCAGTAGCCCCGGGGGGGACAGGGGATACGAGCAGTACTTC CASSSPGGDRGYEQYF
TRBJ2-7 TRBV7-2 NA NA TGTGCCAGCAGCTTAAGGGCGCAGCAGAGCTACGAGCAGTACTTC CASSLRAQQSYEQYF
TRBJ2-5 TRBV18 NA NA TGTGCCAGCTCACCATTAGTGGGGCAGAAAGAGACCCAGTACTTC CASSPLVGQKETQYF
TRBJ1-4 TRBV18 TRBD1 NA TGTGCCAGCTCACCAACAGGGGATTCGACTAATGAAAAACTGTTTTTT CASSPTGDSTNEKLFF
TRBJ2-2 TRBV5-4 NA NA TGTGCCAGCAGCTTGGTCGGGGCTACCCAAAACACCGGGGAGCTGTTTTTT CASSLVGATQNTGELFF
TRBJ2-3 TRBV7-9 NA NA TGTGCCAGCAGCTTACGAGCTAGCACAGATACGCAGTATTTT CASSLRASTDTQYF
TRBJ2-3 TRBV4-1 NA NA TGCGCCAGCAGCCAAGATGCTCTTGCGGGACTGAATACGCAGTATTTT CASSQDALAGLNTQYF
TRBJ2-3 TRBV7-2 NA NA TGTGCCAGCAGCTTACTTCCTGAGTCAGATACGCAGTATTTT CASSLLPESDTQYF
TRBJ2-3 TRBV4-3 TRBD2 NA TGCGCCAGCAGCCAAGGCGGGAGGGGTTACACAGATACGCAGTATTTT CASSQGGRGYTDTQYF
TRBJ2-1 TRBV6-5 TRBD2 NA TGTGCCAGCAGTTACTCCCGCGGGGGTTACAATGAGCAGTTCTTC CASSYSRGGYNEQFF
TRBJ2-5 TRBV25-1 NA NA TGTGCCAGCAGTGAATACAGACCCCAAGAGACCCAGTACTTC CASSEYRPQETQYF
TRBJ2-3 TRBV5-8 NA NA TGTGCCAGCAGCTTGGCAGTCGGGGGAACAGATACGCAGTATTTT CASSLAVGGTDTQYF
TRBJ2-2 TRBV27 NA NA TGTGCCAGCAGTTTATCGCAGGGCGCACAACCCGGGGAGCTGTTTTTT CASSLSQGAQPGELFF
TRBJ1-6 TRBV30 NA NA TGTGCCTGGAGTTCCCTTGGGGGAGAGTTTTCACCCCTCCACTTT CAWSSLGGEFSPLHF
TRBJ2-1 TRBV28 NA NA TGTGCCAGCAGTTTGACCCCGGGTCTCGCGGATTCAAATGAGCAGTTCTTC CASSLTPGLADSNEQFF
TRBJ1-2 TRBV11-2 NA NA TGTGCCAGCAGCGATACCGGGATCTCTTATGGCTACACCTTC CASSDTGISYGYTF
TRBJ1-5 TRBV4-2 NA few TGTGCCAGCAGCCAAATTGAAGGAAACAATCAGCCCCAGCATTTT CASSQIEGNNQPQHF
TRBJ2-1 TRBV18 NA once TGTGCCAGCTCACCCGCAAATCCAACCTACAATGAGCAGTTCTTC CASSPANPTYNEQFF
TRBJ2-5 TRBV6-6 NA NA TGTGCCAGCAGGGTGCCTAGCGAGGAGACCCAGTACTTC CASRVPSEETQYF
TRBJ1-6 TRBV28 NA NA TGTGCCAGCAGCCGCGGGGGGGCAAATTCACCCCTCCACTTT CASSRGGANSPLHF
TRBJ2-4 TRBV19 TRBD2 NA TGTGCCAGTAGTATGGGAGGGAGCGGAGCCAAAAACATTCAGTACTTC CASSMGGSGAKNIQYF
TRBJ2-1 TRBV5-6 TRBD1 NA TGTGCCAGCAGCCCGGGGACAGGGGTGGGGAATGAGCAGTTCTTC CASSPGTGVGNEQFF
TRBJ2-1 TRBV5-1 TRBD2 NA TGCGCCAGCAGCAAACTAGCGGGAGCCGGCTACAATGAGCAGTTCTTC CASSKLAGAGYNEQFF
TRBJ2-3 TRBV5-1 TRBD2 NA TGCGCCAGCAGCTACCCCCGGCAGGAGCACCTAGCGGGAGGACCCACAGATACGCAGTATTTT CASSYPRQEHLAGGPTDTQYF
TRBJ2-2 TRBV4-3 TRBD2 NA TGCGCCAGCAGCCAAAGAGGCCGGCGGGAGTTCACCGGGGAGCTGTTTTTT CASSQRGRREFTGELFF
TRBJ1-2 TRBV19 TRBD1 NA TGTGCCAGTAGTATAGAGTTCGCGTCGGGACAGGGGCTCTATGGCTACACCTTC CASSIEFASGQGLYGYTF